These 21 T cell receptor beta chains were all obtained from the same sample, sequenced in a study of blood T cells in healthy people across ages. With a J-beta primer mix and a sample-barcoded 5' primer, a second PCR ran roughly 6 to 11 cycles. TCRdb analysed the 5' RACE reads with MiXCR anew, one entry per CDR3 protein. The sample holds roughly 1.9 million distinct CDR3 sequences; more than 35% are singletons and the top ten take 20% to 25%. Sample: blood. Receptor source: a human donor in good health.

The rearrangement links TRBV12-5 to TRBJ2-5; D is ambiguous. Looked up from germline, CDR1 is LGHNT and CDR2 is FRNRAP. The V gene lost 3 bases and the J gene lost 5 bases, with 10 bases spanning the gap. The CDR3 runs to 13 residues. The CDR3 sequence is CASGFWGRETQYF. The DNA of the CDR3 is TGTGCTAGTGGTTTCTGGGGTCGGGAGACCCAGTACTTC.

The rearrangement joins TRBV5-1 to TRBJ1-4; 7 bases map to TRBD1. Germline CDR1 is SGHRS and CDR2 is YFSETQ. Germline trimming cut 2 bases from V and 4 bases from J; bases unmatched to any gene: 11. The CDR3 length is 17 residues. CDR3 in amino acids: CASSFRGPGQINEKLFF. DNA for the CDR3: TGCGCCAGCAGCTTTCGGGGGCCGGGACAGATTAATGAAAAACTGTTTTTT.

This clonotype was recorded a few times. The chain carries TRBV4-3 and TRBJ2-3, with no clear D. The CDR3 runs to 17 residues. The V end was cut by 0 bases, the J end by 2 bases, with 15 bases between. CDR1 LGHNA and CDR2 YSLEER come from the germline V gene. This chain's CDR3 is CASSQDIPITDTDTQYF. The CDR3 region has the DNA TGCGCCAGCAGCCAAGATATTCCAATAACAGACACAGATACGCAGTATTTT.

The chain is built from TRBV29-1 and TRBJ2-3; D might be TRBD2 (5 bases). The CDR3 loop spans 15 amino acids. V was pared by 3 bases and J by 0 bases, with 13 bases between. CDR1 and CDR2 from the germline V gene are SQVTM and ANQGSEA. CDR3 loop: CSVEFGGTSTDTQYF. Written as DNA, the CDR3 is TGCAGCGTTGAGTTTGGAGGAACTAGCACAGATACGCAGTATTTT.

V and J are TRBV12-3 or TRBV12-4 and TRBJ1-3, with D possibly TRBD1 on 6 matching bases. The CDR3 contains 16 residues. V lost 5 bases and J 1 base, leaving 15 bases between the germline ends. The CDR3 sequence is CASSPTRGYSGNTIYF. CDR3 nucleotide sequence: TGTGCCAGCAGTCCAACCAGGGGTTATTCTGGAAACACCATATATTTT.

V is TRBV20-1 and J is TRBJ2-4; D gene unclear. With the DNA end fitting TRBJ2-7 better, the J assignment may be wrong. The CDR3 loop spans 14 amino acids. Per the germline V gene, CDR1 is DFQATT and CDR2 is SNEGSKA (reference sequence). CDR3 sequence reads: CSARESWVGHEQYF. The CDR3 bases are TGCAGTGCTAGAGAATCCTGGGTAGGCCACGAGCAGTACTTC.

The chain combines TRBV20-1 with TRBJ2-7; D might be TRBD1 (6 bases). The length of the CDR3 is 14 residues. Trimming pared 0 bases from V and 5 bases from J, leaving 14 bases between. Germline V lookup: CDR1 DFQATT, CDR2 SNEGSKA (reference sequence). CDR3 amino acids: CSARDHGTTHEQYF. CDR3 DNA: TGCAGTGCTAGAGATCACGGGACAACTCACGAGCAGTACTTC.

This clonotype was observed a few times. The J gene is TRBJ1-2, the V gene TRBV6-6, with no clear D. CDR1 and CDR2 (germline): MNHNY, SVGAGI (reference sequence). V was cut by 6 bases and J by 8 bases, with 13 bases left in between. The CDR3 sequence is 12 residues long. The CDR3 region has the DNA TGTGCCAGCAGGCAGGCCAAGGGAGGCTACACCTTC. Its protein is CASRQAKGGYTF.

V usage is TRBV5-6 and J usage is TRBJ1-1; TRBD1 agrees at 8 bases. The CDR3 length is 16 residues. Trimming removed 2 bases from V and 4 bases from J; junction bases left unmatched: 10. Germline CDR1 is SGHDT and CDR2 is YYEEEE. CDR3 sequence: CASSLLNAGTGTEAFF. The CDR3 DNA is TGTGCCAGCAGCTTATTAAACGCCGGGACAGGCACTGAAGCTTTCTTT. The variable domain in full, completed from reference TRBV5-6 and TRBJ1-1, reads DAGVTQSPTHLIKTRGQQVTLRCSPKSGHDTVSWYQQALGQGPQFIFQYYEEEERQRGNFPDRFSGHQFPNYSSELNVNALLLGDSALYLCASSLLNAGTGTEAFFGQGTRLTVV.

There are a few counts of this clonotype. The V and J genes are TRBV6-2 or TRBV6-3 and TRBJ1-2; possibly TRBD1 for D (6 bases). Trimming shortened V by 4 bases and J by 3 bases, and 12 bases separated the two germline ends. CDR1 MNHEY and CDR2 SVGEGT come from the germline V gene. This CDR3 spans 14 amino acids. CDR3 residues: CASSSGALDYGYTF. The CDR3 DNA reads TGTGCCAGCAGTTCGGGGGCTCTGGACTATGGCTACACCTTC.

The chain's CDR3 is CASSWTRQGDEQFF. CDR3 DNA sequence: TGTGCCAGCAGTTGGACACGCCAGGGGGATGAGCAGTTCTTC. The chain has TRBV7-2 and TRBJ2-1; 7 positions match TRBD1. The trim removed 6 bases at V and 8 bases at J, leaving 10 bases unmatched. Germline V gene data show CDR1 as SGHTA and CDR2 as FQGNSA. The CDR3 totals 14 residues.

In the case of this clonotype: At one of its ends the junction is not consistent with the germline gene, which may arise from a read error. The V call is TRBV7-2, the J call TRBJ2-3; D may be TRBD1 (6 bases). The CDR3 is made up of 17 amino acids. Germline CDR1 is SGHTA and CDR2 is FQGNSA. The CDR3 sequence is CASSPPGHQTGTDMQYF. In DNA, the CDR3 is TGTGCCAGCAGCCCCCCGGGACACCAAACCGGCACAGATATGCAGTATTTT.

This clonotype was recorded a few times. The chain employs TRBV5-5 and TRBJ1-2; possible D gene TRBD1, 6 bases. Per germline, CDR1 SGHKS and CDR2 YYEKEE (reference sequence). With 4 bases removed from V and 1 base from J, the gap between germline ends came to 17 bases. This CDR3 contains 16 residues. Here the CDR3 DNA reads TGTGCCAGCAGCCGAAACAGGGCTGAGGGTAACTATGGCTACACCTTC. This translates into CASSRNRAEGNYGYTF.

The chain employs TRBV5-1 and TRBJ1-1; 7 nucleotides agree with TRBD1. The CDR3 covers 14 residues. The germline V gene encodes CDR1 SGHRS and CDR2 YFSETQ. Germline trimming cut 4 bases from V and 11 bases from J; bases unmatched to any gene: 14. CDR3 coding DNA: TGCGCCAGCAGCCCGACAGGGATGGGTACTTACGCTTTCTTT. It codes for CASSPTGMGTYAFF.

The chain recombines TRBV27 with TRBJ2-7, with TRBD2 identical over 7 bases. With 1 base clipped from V and 3 bases from J, the junction kept 9 bases outside the gene matches. This CDR3 spans 16 amino acids. From germline, CDR1 is MNHEY and CDR2 SMNVEV (reference sequence). The CDR3: CASSLLAGLELYEQYF. The CDR3 nucleotides read TGTGCCAGCAGTTTATTAGCAGGACTAGAACTCTACGAGCAGTACTTC.

To note about this clonotype: Just one base apart from a much larger clone, this may be a read error. This rearrangement joins TRBV2 to TRBJ2-1; D possibly matches TRBD1 or TRBD2 (5 bases each). There are 13 residues in the CDR3. Per the germline V gene, CDR1 is SNHLY and CDR2 is FYNNEI. V was trimmed by 1 base and J by 4 bases, leaving 5 bases between them. The CDR3 nucleotides are TGTGCCAGCAGTGAAGGGGGGTACAATGAGCAGTTCTTC. Protein product: CASSEGGYNEQFF.

The chain employs TRBV4-2 and TRBJ2-1; 11 bases are shared with TRBD2. V gave up 1 base and J gave up 2 bases; unmatched junction bases: 4. The CDR3 is 17 amino acids. Germline V CDR1 and CDR2: LGHNA, YNFKEQ. The CDR3 nucleotides are TGTGCCAGCAGCCAAGCTACTAGCGGGGGACCCTACAATGAGCAGTTCTTC. Translated, it gives CASSQATSGGPYNEQFF.

The chain carries TRBV10-3 and TRBJ1-4; D gene ambiguous. Trimming removed 3 bases at V and 6 bases at J, with 8 bases between. CDR1 is ENHRY and CDR2 is SYGVKD in the germline V gene. The CDR3 sequence is 13 residues long. The CDR3 is CAISEREDEKLFF. The DNA for the CDR3 is TGTGCCATCAGTGAAAGGGAGGATGAAAAACTGTTTTTT.

The genes are TRBV20-1 and TRBJ1-1, with D unresolved. The CDR3 is 12 residues long. CDR1 DFQATT and CDR2 SNEGSKA come from the germline V gene (reference sequence). V lost 3 bases and J lost 3, with 8 bases in between. The CDR3 loop reads CSASRADTEAFF. The CDR3 nucleotides read TGCAGTGCTAGCCGGGCGGACACTGAAGCTTTCTTT.

As DNA, the CDR3 is TGCAGCGTTGAGGAGTCCCCCGGACTCCAGGGCTACACCTTC. Its protein is CSVEESPGLQGYTF. The chain uses TRBV29-1 and TRBJ1-2; unclear D gene. Trimming shortened V by 3 bases and J by 8 bases, and 19 bases separated the two germline ends. The CDR3 is made up of 14 amino acids. Per the germline V gene, CDR1 is SQVTM and CDR2 is ANQGSEA.

This clonotype came up a few times. Here the CDR3 reads CATGQGAYNEQFF. CDR3 sequence (DNA): TGTGCCACCGGACAGGGGGCCTACAATGAGCAGTTCTTC. The rearrangement joins TRBV7-8 to TRBJ2-1, with 10 positions matching TRBD1. After removal of 10 bases from V and 2 bases from J, the junction contained 2 bases not matched to a gene. The CDR3 is 13 amino acids. Per the germline V gene, CDR1 is SGHVS and CDR2 is FQNEAQ. The variable domain in full, with the rest retrieved from reference TRBV7-8 and TRBJ2-1, is GAGVSQSPRYKVAKRGQDVALRCDPISGHVSLFWYQQALGQGPEFLTYFQNEAQLDKSGLPSDRFFAERPEGSVSTLKIQRTQQEDSAVYLCATGQGAYNEQFFGPGTRLTVL.